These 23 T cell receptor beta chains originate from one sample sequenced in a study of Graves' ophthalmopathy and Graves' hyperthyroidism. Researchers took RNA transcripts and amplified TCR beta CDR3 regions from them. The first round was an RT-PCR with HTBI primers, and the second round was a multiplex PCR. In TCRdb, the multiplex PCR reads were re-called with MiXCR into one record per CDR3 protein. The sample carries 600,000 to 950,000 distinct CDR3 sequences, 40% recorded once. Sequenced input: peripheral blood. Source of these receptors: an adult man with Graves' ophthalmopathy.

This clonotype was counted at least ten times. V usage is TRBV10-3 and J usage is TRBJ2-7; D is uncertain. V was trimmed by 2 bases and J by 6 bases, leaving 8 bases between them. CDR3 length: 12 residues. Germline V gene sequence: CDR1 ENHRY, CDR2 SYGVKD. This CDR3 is CAISEDNIEQYF. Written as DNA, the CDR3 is TGTGCCATCAGTGAGGATAACATCGAGCAGTACTTC.

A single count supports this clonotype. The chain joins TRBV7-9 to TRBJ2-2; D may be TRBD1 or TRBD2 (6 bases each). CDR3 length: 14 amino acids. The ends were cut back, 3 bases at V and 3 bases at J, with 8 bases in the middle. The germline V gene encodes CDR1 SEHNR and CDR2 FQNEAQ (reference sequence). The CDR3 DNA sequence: TGTGCCAGCAGCTTCGGGGGCGACACCGGGGAGCTGTTTTTT. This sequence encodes CASSFGGDTGELFF.

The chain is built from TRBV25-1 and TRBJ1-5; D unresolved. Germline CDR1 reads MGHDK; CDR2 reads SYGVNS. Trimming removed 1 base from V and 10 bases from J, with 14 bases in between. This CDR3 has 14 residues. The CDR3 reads CASSELGDFFPQHF. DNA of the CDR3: TGTGCCAGCAGTGAATTGGGCGATTTTTTTCCCCAGCATTTT.

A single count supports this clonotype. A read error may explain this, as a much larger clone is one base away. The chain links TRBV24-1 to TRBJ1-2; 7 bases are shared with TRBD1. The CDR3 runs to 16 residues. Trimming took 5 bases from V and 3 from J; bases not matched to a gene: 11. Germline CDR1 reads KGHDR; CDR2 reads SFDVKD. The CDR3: CATSGPGQDFDYGYTF. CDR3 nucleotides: TGTGCCACCAGTGGCCCAGGACAGGATTTCGACTATGGCTACACCTTC.

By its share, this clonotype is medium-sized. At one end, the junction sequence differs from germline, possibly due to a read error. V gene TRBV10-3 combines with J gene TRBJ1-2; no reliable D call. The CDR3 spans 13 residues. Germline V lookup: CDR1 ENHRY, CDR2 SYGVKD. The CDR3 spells CASSYSPAYGYTF. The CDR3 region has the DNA TGTGCCAGCAGTTACTCACCCGCCTATGGCTACACCTTC.

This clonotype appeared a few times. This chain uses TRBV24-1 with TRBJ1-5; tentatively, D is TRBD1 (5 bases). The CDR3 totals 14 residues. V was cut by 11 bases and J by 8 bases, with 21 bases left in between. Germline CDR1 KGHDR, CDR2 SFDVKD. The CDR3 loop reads CASSSGRGYEPQHF. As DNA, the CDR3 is TGTGCCAGCAGCTCGGGACGGGGCTACGAGCCCCAGCATTTT.

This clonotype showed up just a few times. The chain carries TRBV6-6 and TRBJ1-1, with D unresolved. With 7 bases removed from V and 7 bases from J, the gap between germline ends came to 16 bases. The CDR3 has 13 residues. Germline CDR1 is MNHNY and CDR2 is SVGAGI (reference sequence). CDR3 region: CASTRGPGGEAFF. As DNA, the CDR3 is TGTGCCAGCACTCGAGGGCCCGGAGGTGAAGCTTTCTTT.

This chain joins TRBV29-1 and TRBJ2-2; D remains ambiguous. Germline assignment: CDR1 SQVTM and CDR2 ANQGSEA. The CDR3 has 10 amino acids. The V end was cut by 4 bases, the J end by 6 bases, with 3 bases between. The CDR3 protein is CSVVSGELFF. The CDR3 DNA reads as TGCAGCGTTGTGTCCGGGGAGCTGTTTTTT.

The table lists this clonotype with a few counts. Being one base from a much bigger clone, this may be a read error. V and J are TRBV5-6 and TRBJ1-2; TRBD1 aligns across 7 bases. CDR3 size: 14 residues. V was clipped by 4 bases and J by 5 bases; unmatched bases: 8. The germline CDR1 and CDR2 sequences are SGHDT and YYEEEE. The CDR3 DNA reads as TGTGCCAGCAGCCTTCCCGGGACAGAGTATGGCTACACCTTC. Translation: CASSLPGTEYGYTF.

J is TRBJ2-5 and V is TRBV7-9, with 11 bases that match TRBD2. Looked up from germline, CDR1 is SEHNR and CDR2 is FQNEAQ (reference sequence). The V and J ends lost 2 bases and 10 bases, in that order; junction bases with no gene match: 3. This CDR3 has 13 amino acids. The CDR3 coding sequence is TGTGCCAGCAGCTTAAGCACTAGCGGGAGCCAGTACTTC. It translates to CASSLSTSGSQYF.

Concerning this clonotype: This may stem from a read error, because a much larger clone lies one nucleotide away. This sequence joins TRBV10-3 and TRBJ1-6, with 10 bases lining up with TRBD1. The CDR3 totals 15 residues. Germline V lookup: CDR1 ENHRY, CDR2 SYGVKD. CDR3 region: CASSARDRGSSPLHF. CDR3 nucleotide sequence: TGTGCCAGCAGTGCTCGGGACAGGGGTAGTTCACCCCTCCACTTT.

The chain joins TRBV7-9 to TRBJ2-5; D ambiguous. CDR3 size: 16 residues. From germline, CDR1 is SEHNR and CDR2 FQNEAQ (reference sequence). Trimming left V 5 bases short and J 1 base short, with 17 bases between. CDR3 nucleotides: TGTGCCAGCAGCCCCGTCCTAAGTCCCACCCAAGAGACCCAGTACTTC. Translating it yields CASSPVLSPTQETQYF. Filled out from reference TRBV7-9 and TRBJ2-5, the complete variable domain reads DTGVSQNPRHKITKRGQNVTFRCDPISEHNRLYWYRQTLGQGPEFLTYFQNEAQLEKSRLLSDRFSAERPKGSFSTLEIQRTEQGDSAMYLCASSPVLSPTQETQYFGPGTRLLVL.

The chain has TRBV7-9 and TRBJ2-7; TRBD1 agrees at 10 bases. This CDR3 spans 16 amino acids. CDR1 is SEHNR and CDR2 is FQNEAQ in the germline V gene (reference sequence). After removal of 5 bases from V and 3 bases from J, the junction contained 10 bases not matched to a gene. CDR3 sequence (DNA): TGTGCCAGCAGCCTGGGGGAGGGACAGGGGATCTACGAGCAGTACTTC. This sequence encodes CASSLGEGQGIYEQYF.

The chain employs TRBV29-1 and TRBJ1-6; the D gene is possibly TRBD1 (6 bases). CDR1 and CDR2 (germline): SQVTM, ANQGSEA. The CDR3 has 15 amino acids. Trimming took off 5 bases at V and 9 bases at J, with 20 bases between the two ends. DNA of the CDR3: TGCAGCGTTAGGGAAGGGAGTAACAGGGTTTCACCCCTCCACTTT. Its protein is CSVREGSNRVSPLHF.

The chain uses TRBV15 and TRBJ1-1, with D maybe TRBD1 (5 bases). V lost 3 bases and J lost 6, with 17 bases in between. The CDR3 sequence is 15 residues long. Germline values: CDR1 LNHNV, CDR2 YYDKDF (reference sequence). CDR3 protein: CATSSAQQVIPEAFF. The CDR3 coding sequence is TGTGCCACCAGCAGCGCCCAACAGGTAATTCCTGAAGCTTTCTTT.

CDR3 nucleotide sequence: TGTGCCACCAGCAATTCGAGGGCGGATTTCCTTGGAGAGCAGTACTTC. Its translation: CATSNSRADFLGEQYF. This chain joins TRBV15 and TRBJ2-7; D might be TRBD2 (5 bases). Germline V CDR1 and CDR2: LNHNV, YYDKDF (reference sequence). V lost 4 bases, J lost 7 bases, and 23 bases lay in between. The CDR3 contains 16 residues.

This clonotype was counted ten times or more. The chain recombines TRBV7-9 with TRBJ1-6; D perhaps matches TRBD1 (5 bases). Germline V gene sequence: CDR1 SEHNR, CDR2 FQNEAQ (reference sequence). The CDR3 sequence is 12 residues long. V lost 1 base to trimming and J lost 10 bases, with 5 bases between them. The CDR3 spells CASSLGGSPLHF. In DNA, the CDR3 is TGTGCCAGCAGCTTAGGGGGGTCACCCCTCCACTTT.

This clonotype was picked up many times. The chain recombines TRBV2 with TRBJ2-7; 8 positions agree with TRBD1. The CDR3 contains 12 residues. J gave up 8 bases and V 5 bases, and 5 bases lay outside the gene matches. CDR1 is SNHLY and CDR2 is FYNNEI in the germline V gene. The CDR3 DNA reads TGTGCCAGCAGTAGGGGACAGGACAAGCAGTACTTC. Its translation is CASSRGQDKQYF.

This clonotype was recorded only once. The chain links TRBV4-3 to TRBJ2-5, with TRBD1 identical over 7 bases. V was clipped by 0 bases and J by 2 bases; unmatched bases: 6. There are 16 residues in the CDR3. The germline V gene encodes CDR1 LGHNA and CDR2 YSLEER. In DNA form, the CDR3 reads TGCGCCAGCAGCCAAGATTGGCAGGGGGAACAAGAGACCCAGTACTTC. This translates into CASSQDWQGEQETQYF.

CDR3 coding DNA: TGTGCCAGTAGTGCAAAAGGACGGCACTCTGGGGCCAACGTCCTGACTTTC. Translating gives CASSAKGRHSGANVLTF. This chain connects TRBV19 to TRBJ2-6; D is uncertain. Between the trimmed V and J ends, which lost 5 bases and 0 bases, there was a span of 14 bases. CDR1 and CDR2 from the germline V gene are LNHDA and SQIVND (reference sequence). This CDR3 has 17 amino acids.

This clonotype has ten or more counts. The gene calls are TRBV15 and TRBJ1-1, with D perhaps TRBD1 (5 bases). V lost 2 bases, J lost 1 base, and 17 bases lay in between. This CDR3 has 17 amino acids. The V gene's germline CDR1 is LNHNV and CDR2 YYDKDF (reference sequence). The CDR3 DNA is TGTGCCACCAGCAGATCCCTCACCCCAGGGCGGAACACTGAAGCTTTCTTT. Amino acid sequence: CATSRSLTPGRNTEAFF.

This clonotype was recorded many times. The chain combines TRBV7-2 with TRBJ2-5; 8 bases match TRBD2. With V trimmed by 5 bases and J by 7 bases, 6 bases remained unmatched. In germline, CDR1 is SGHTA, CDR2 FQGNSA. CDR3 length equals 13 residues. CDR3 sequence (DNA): TGTGCCAGCAGCGCGACTAGCGTAGTGACCCAGTACTTC. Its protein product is CASSATSVVTQYF. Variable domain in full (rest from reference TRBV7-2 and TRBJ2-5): GAGVSQSPSNKVTEKGKDVELRCDPISGHTALYWYRQSLGQGLEFLIYFQGNSAPDKSGLPSDRFSAERTGGSVSTLTIQRTQQEDSAVYLCASSATSVVTQYFGPGTRLLVL.

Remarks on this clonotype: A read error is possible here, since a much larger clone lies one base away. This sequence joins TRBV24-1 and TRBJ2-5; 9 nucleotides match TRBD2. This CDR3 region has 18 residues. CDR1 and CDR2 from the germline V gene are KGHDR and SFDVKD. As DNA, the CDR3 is TGTGCCACCAGTGATTTGAGCTCGAGCGGGAGGCCCCAAGAGGCCCAGTACTTC. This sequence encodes CATSDLSSSGRPQEAQYF.